Following are 16 T cell receptor beta chains from one sample sequenced in a study of T cell changes during pregnancy in multiple sclerosis. Data came from immunoSEQ multiplex PCR; TCRdb stores just in-frame clones and leaves some out. The data show approximately 85,000 clones, with more than 85% seen just once and 2.5% to 3% held by the top ten. The specimen comprised peripheral blood, sampled in the first trimester of pregnancy. The receptors stem from a female donor with multiple sclerosis, enrolled in a pregnancy study.

J is TRBJ2-5 and V is TRBV7-2; 9 bases align to TRBD1. The V segment lost 0 bases and the J segment 2 bases; nucleotides outside the gene matches: 1. CDR1 is SGHTA, CDR2 FQGNSA, per germline. There are 15 residues in the CDR3. CDR3 sequence (DNA): TGTGCCAGCAGCTTAGCGGGGACAGGGCAAGAGACCCAGTACTTC. Its protein is CASSLAGTGQETQYF.

J is TRBJ2-3 and V is TRBV7-9; 12 positions match TRBD2. The CDR3 spans 15 residues. Germline CDR1 and CDR2: SEHNR and FQNEAQ (reference sequence). Trimming cost V 5 bases and J 5 bases; bases outside gene matches: 5. The CDR3 nucleotides are TGTGCCAGCAGCGGGCTAGCGGGAGGGGAAGATACGCAGTATTTT. Protein: CASSGLAGGEDTQYF.

The V gene is TRBV2, the J gene TRBJ1-5; TRBD1 agrees at 10 bases. This CDR3 is built from 20 residues. V dropped 8 bases and J dropped 4; count of bases not matched to a gene: 23. Germline loops: CDR1 SNHLY, CDR2 FYNNEI. In nucleotides, the CDR3 is TGTGCCAGCGGACCACTCCTTGGGACAGGGGATAGGTTGGTAAATCAGCCCCAGCATTTT. This codes for CASGPLLGTGDRLVNQPQHF.

In the case of this clone: Within the sample, other DNA sequences also encode this same CDR3. V gene TRBV18 combines with J gene TRBJ1-2; 7 bases are shared with TRBD1. Per germline, CDR1 KGHSH and CDR2 LQKENI. The CDR3 has 13 amino acids. Trimming took 2 bases from V and 5 from J; bases not matched to a gene: 2. CDR3 nucleotide sequence: TGTGCCAGCTCACCAGGGACAGTTTATGGCTACACCTTC. This translates into CASSPGTVYGYTF.

The chain employs TRBV2 and TRBJ1-5, with D possibly TRBD1 on 5 matching bases. Trimming stripped 8 bases from V and 4 bases from J, with 18 bases between. The CDR3 covers 15 residues. Germline V gives CDR1 SNHLY, CDR2 FYNNEI. The CDR3 region has the DNA TGTGCCAGCTCGAACCCGGACAACCAAAATCAGCCCCAGCATTTT. This translates into CASSNPDNQNQPQHF.

V is TRBV29-1 and J is TRBJ2-5, with TRBD2 matching over 10 bases. This CDR3 has 12 residues. V trimming: 6 bases; J trimming: 3 bases; junction bases outside the gene matches: 1. Germline CDR1 reads SQVTM; CDR2 reads ANQGSEA. This CDR3 is CSVTSGEETQYF. CDR3 nucleotides: TGCAGCGTCACTAGCGGGGAAGAGACCCAGTACTTC.

This clone has more than one count but fewer than ten. The CDR3 nucleotides are TGTGCCGGTGACAGGAGCGATTCACCCCTCCACTTT. Translated: CAGDRSDSPLHF. The gene calls are TRBV30 and TRBJ1-6; tentative D call: TRBD1 (6 bases). The germline V and J ends were trimmed by 8 bases and 8 bases, with 13 bases remaining between them. Germline V gene data show CDR1 as GTSNPN and CDR2 as SVGIG (reference sequence). The CDR3 length is 12 residues.

With regard to this clone: One end of the junction does not line up with germline, which may come from a read error. The chain joins TRBV7-7 to TRBJ2-2; D is perhaps TRBD2 (5 bases). Germline V gives CDR1 SSHAT, CDR2 FNYEAQ (reference sequence). The CDR3 covers 14 residues. The CDR3 sequence is CASSGSQLTGELFF. CDR3 in DNA: TGTGCTAGCAGCGGTTCTCAACTCACCGGGGAGCTGTTTTTT.

The V and J genes are TRBV4-2 and TRBJ2-1, with 11 bases matching TRBD2. Trimming at V came to 5 bases and at J to 6 bases, leaving 9 bases not matched to a gene. The CDR3 runs to 16 residues. Germline V gene lookup returns CDR1 LGHNA and CDR2 YNFKEQ. The CDR3 reads CASSFGTSGSPNEQFF. The CDR3 DNA is TGTGCCAGCAGCTTTGGGACTAGCGGTTCCCCCAATGAGCAGTTCTTC.

This clone was seen a single time. The gene calls are TRBV5-4 and TRBJ1-4, with 7 bases that match TRBD1. CDR3 length: 14 amino acids. Trimming removed 3 bases from V and 8 bases from J; junction bases left unmatched: 7. Germline values: CDR1 SGHNT, CDR2 YYREEE (reference sequence). Written as DNA, the CDR3 is TGTGCCAGCAGCTCCCGACAGGGTCAAGAAAAACTGTTTTTT. Protein product: CASSSRQGQEKLFF.

This chain connects TRBV29-1 to TRBJ2-1, with D unresolved. This CDR3 comprises 10 residues. Germline loops: CDR1 SQVTM, CDR2 ANQGSEA. Trimming removed 4 bases from V and 5 bases from J, with 3 bases in between. The CDR3 DNA sequence: TGCAGCGTTGCTGACAATGAGCAGTTCTTC. Protein: CSVADNEQFF.

The genes are TRBV6-5 and TRBJ2-2; possibly TRBD2 for D (5 bases). This CDR3 has 14 amino acids. V lost 3 bases, J lost 6 bases, and 11 bases lay in between. Looked up from germline, CDR1 is MNHEY and CDR2 is SVGAGI. The CDR3 DNA follows: TGTGCCAGCAGTTATAGTGTGGAGGCCGGGGAGCTGTTTTTT. This encodes CASSYSVEAGELFF.

CDR3 in DNA: TGTGCCATCACCGGGGGGGTGACAGATACGCAGTATTTT. This sequence encodes CAITGGVTDTQYF. This chain uses TRBV10-3 with TRBJ2-3; TRBD2 agrees at 8 bases. Germline V gives CDR1 ENHRY, CDR2 SYGVKD. With V trimmed by 7 bases and J by 3 bases, 3 bases remained unmatched. The CDR3 runs to 13 residues.

V gene TRBV7-9 combines with J gene TRBJ1-1, with D hard to call. From germline, CDR1 is SEHNR and CDR2 FQNEAQ (reference sequence). This CDR3 has 12 residues. The V end lost 7 bases, the J end lost 7 bases, and 13 bases lay between the germline ends. The CDR3 here is CASKKSVDEAFF. The CDR3 coding sequence is TGTGCCAGCAAGAAATCAGTCGATGAAGCTTTCTTT.

The rearrangement links TRBV7-6 to TRBJ2-1, with D possibly matching TRBD2 (5 bases). This CDR3 comprises 14 residues. Deletions cut 4 bases from V and 5 bases from J, with 12 bases between. CDR1 is SGHVS and CDR2 is FNYEAQ in the germline V gene. DNA for the CDR3: TGTGCCAGCAGCTACGGGATCGAAGACAATGAGCAGTTCTTC. Encoded protein: CASSYGIEDNEQFF.

The chain has TRBV6-5 and TRBJ2-7; 8 positions agree with TRBD2. Per germline, CDR1 MNHEY and CDR2 SVGAGI. This CDR3 is built from 15 residues. V was pared by 6 bases and J by 2 bases, with 9 bases of the junction left unmatched. The CDR3: CASRPSGLGPYEQYF. CDR3 nucleotides: TGTGCCAGCAGACCGTCGGGACTAGGGCCCTACGAGCAGTACTTC.